Following are 24 T cell receptor beta chains from one sample sequenced in a study of blood T cells in healthy people across ages. A second PCR, run for roughly 7 to 12 cycles, used a sample-barcoded 5' primer plus a J-beta primer mix. TCRdb re-analysed the 5' RACE reads in MiXCR, keeping a single row per CDR3 protein. This sample has a few hundred thousand distinct CDR3 sequences, with more than 45% found just once. Sequenced input: blood. These receptors all stem from a man in his 60s in good health.

In the case of this clonotype: At one end the junction does not follow the germline gene, possibly because of a read error. V is TRBV20-1 and J is TRBJ2-1; tentatively, D is TRBD1 (6 bases). The J call may be wrong; the DNA end is better matched by TRBJ2-7. The CDR3 sequence is 11 residues long. Germline loops: CDR1 DFQATT, CDR2 SNEGSKA (reference sequence). Here the CDR3 DNA reads TGCAGTGCTAGGGACAGATACGGGCAGTACTTC. This gives the protein CSARDRYGQYF.

The chain recombines TRBV6-5 with TRBJ2-7; perhaps D is TRBD1 or TRBD2 (5 bases each). Trimming removed 0 bases from V and 6 bases from J, with 18 bases in between. CDR1 is MNHEY, CDR2 SVGAGI, per germline. The CDR3 contains 16 residues. The CDR3, as DNA: TGTGCCAGCAGTTACTCGTTGTCAGGGACGCTGGGCGAGCAGTACTTC. Translation gives CASSYSLSGTLGEQYF.

This clonotype was recorded many times. The DNA of the CDR3 is TGTGCCAGCAGTGGCGGACGGGCTCCAGATACGCAGTATTTT. Translating it yields CASSGGRAPDTQYF. The chain links TRBV6-1 to TRBJ2-3; unclear D gene. The ends were cut back, 4 bases at V and 4 bases at J, with 12 bases in the middle. The germline CDR1 and CDR2 sequences are MNHNS and SASEGT. The length of the CDR3 is 14 residues.

The V call is TRBV5-1, the J call TRBJ2-3, with 13 bases that match TRBD2. The CDR3 consists of 15 residues. Trimming cost V 6 bases and J 4 bases; bases outside gene matches: 5. The germline gives CDR1 SGHRS, CDR2 YFSETQ. The CDR3 region has the DNA TGCGCCAGCAAACTAGCGGGAGGGCCGGCAGATACGCAGTATTTT. It codes for CASKLAGGPADTQYF.

This clonotype was seen only once. The V gene is TRBV6-1, the J gene TRBJ2-5, with no clear D. The end of the DNA aligns better with TRBJ2-7, so the J call may be wrong. In germline, CDR1 is MNHNS, CDR2 SASEGT. The CDR3 length is 15 residues. In nucleotides, the CDR3 is TGTGCCAGCAGTGATCGCGGTTATGCAGACAACGAGCAGTACTTC. Its translation: CASSDRGYADNEQYF.

Concerning this clonotype: The junction and the germline gene differ at one end; a read error may be behind it. This rearrangement joins TRBV20-1 to TRBJ2-3, with D unresolved. Germline CDR1 reads DFQATT; CDR2 reads SNEGSKA (reference sequence). CDR3 length: 12 amino acids. The CDR3 region is CSAREVADTQYF. The CDR3 bases are TGCAGTGCCAGAGAGGTGGCAGATACGCAGTATTTT.

This clonotype was found once. DNA of the CDR3: TGTGCCAGCAGGCGGGGAGGGATCGATGGCTACACCTTC. This codes for CASRRGGIDGYTF. The chain uses TRBV27 and TRBJ1-2; the D is unclear. The CDR3 contains 13 residues. Looked up from germline, CDR1 is MNHEY and CDR2 is SMNVEV (reference sequence). V was cut by 6 bases and J by 6 bases, with 14 bases left in between.

The sample holds a few counts of this clonotype. V and J are TRBV7-2 and TRBJ1-2; 8 bases are a match to TRBD1. The length of the CDR3 is 17 residues. V dropped 1 base and J dropped 4; count of bases not matched to a gene: 11. Germline values: CDR1 SGHTA, CDR2 FQGNSA. CDR3 residues: CASSLEERTGTLYGYTF. Here the CDR3 DNA reads TGTGCCAGCAGCTTAGAAGAGCGGACAGGGACCCTCTATGGCTACACCTTC.

For this clonotype: A read error may produce the germline difference seen at one junction end. The rearrangement joins TRBV6-2 or TRBV6-3 to TRBJ2-6; TRBD2 aligns across 10 bases. Germline-derived CDR1 and CDR2 are MNHEY and SVGEGT. The CDR3 is 17 amino acids. The CDR3 nucleotides are TGTGCCAGCAGGAAAAGCGGGAGGGCCTATGGGGCCAACGTCCCGACTTTC. It specifies CASRKSGRAYGANVPTF.

This clonotype has a count of ten or more. V gene TRBV21-1 combines with J gene TRBJ2-7. TRBV21-1 is flagged as a pseudogene. CDR3 length equals 11 residues. Written as DNA, the CDR3 is TGTGCCAGCAGCAAAGTTGACGAGCAGTACTTC. Amino acids: CASSKVDEQYF.

The chain carries TRBV7-2 and TRBJ2-1; TRBD2 matches 8 bases. Germline V gene sequence: CDR1 SGHTA, CDR2 FQGNSA. The CDR3 has 15 residues. V was pared by 4 bases and J by 2 bases, with 4 bases of the junction left unmatched. The CDR3 loop reads CASSYRTSPYNEQFF. The CDR3 DNA follows: TGTGCCAGCAGCTATAGGACTAGCCCCTACAATGAGCAGTTCTTC.

The chain has TRBV7-2 and TRBJ2-7; unclear D gene. The germline V and J ends were trimmed by 5 bases and 0 bases, with 5 bases remaining between them. Germline CDR1 is SGHTA and CDR2 is FQGNSA. The CDR3 loop spans 12 amino acids. CDR3 DNA: TGTGCCAGCAGCGTCACCTCCTACGAGCAGTACTTC. Protein sequence: CASSVTSYEQYF.

The rearrangement links TRBV9 to TRBJ2-7; 8 bases match TRBD1. Gene TRBJ2-5 matches the end of the DNA better, so the J call may be wrong. This CDR3 spans 14 amino acids. CDR1 and CDR2 (germline): SGDLS, YYNGEE. CDR3 protein: CASSGTRGRETQYF. The CDR3 bases are TGTGCCAGCAGCGGCACCAGGGGGCGGGAGACCCAGTACTTC.

The chain links TRBV6-2 or TRBV6-3 to TRBJ2-7; 7 nucleotides align to TRBD1. The CDR3 totals 14 residues. Germline V lookup: CDR1 MNHEY, CDR2 SVGEGT. V lost 7 bases and J lost 2; bases outside the gene matches: 8. CDR3 nucleotides: TGTGCCAGCAAAACCCCGGGACAGACCTACGAGCAGTACTTC. As protein: CASKTPGQTYEQYF.

The chain employs TRBV28 and TRBJ2-3, with D perhaps assigned TRBD1 or TRBD2 (5 bases each). Germline CDR1 reads MDHEN; CDR2 reads SYDVKM. The CDR3 contains 16 residues. Trimming shortened V by 8 bases and J by 2 bases, and 20 bases separated the two germline ends. CDR3 protein: CASPPRGVVVTDTQYF. CDR3 in DNA: TGTGCCAGCCCCCCCCGGGGCGTGGTCGTCACAGATACGCAGTATTTT. The complete variable domain, with remaining parts taken from reference TRBV28 and TRBJ2-3, reads DVKVTQSSRYLVKRTGEKVFLECVQDMDHENMFWYRQDPGLGLRLIYFSYDVKMKEKGDIPEGYSVSREKKERFSLILESASTNQTSMYLCASPPRGVVVTDTQYFGPGTRLTVL.

CDR3 coding DNA: TGTGCCAGCAGCTTAACCCCCGCTGGGAACACTGAAGCTTTCTTT. Translated: CASSLTPAGNTEAFF. The genes are TRBV7-9 and TRBJ1-1; the D is unclear. The CDR3 is 15 residues long. Trimming left V 2 bases short and J 1 base short, with 11 bases between. Looked up from germline, CDR1 is SEHNR and CDR2 is FQNEAQ (reference sequence).

In this sample, this clonotype turned up a few times. The rearrangement uses TRBV18 and TRBJ2-7; D perhaps matches TRBD1 (6 bases). The germline CDR1 and CDR2 sequences are KGHSH and LQKENI. V lost 4 bases to trimming and J lost 6 bases, with 16 bases between them. The CDR3 loop spans 14 amino acids. The DNA of the CDR3 is TGTGCCAGCTCACTCCTGGACAGACACCGCGAGCAGTACTTC. It specifies CASSLLDRHREQYF.

The rearrangement uses TRBV6-5 and TRBJ1-2; D ambiguous. CDR3 length: 16 amino acids. Trimming removed 0 bases from V and 4 bases from J, with 15 bases in between. Per the germline V gene, CDR1 is MNHEY and CDR2 is SVGAGI. The CDR3 DNA follows: TGTGCCAGCAGTTACTCGCGGGGAGACGTTGGCTATGGCTACACCTTC. Its translation is CASSYSRGDVGYGYTF.

In its sample, this clonotype was seen a few times. The chain is built from TRBV20-1 and TRBJ2-7; 9 nucleotides line up with TRBD2. This CDR3 region has 14 residues. Unmatched junction bases numbered 9, after V lost 6 bases and J lost 3 bases. CDR1 is DFQATT, CDR2 SNEGSKA, per germline (reference sequence). The CDR3 region is CSAIAGTSRYEQYF. For the CDR3, the DNA is TGCAGTGCCATCGCCGGGACTAGCCGCTACGAGCAGTACTTC.

There are many counts of this clonotype. The V gene is TRBV28, the J gene TRBJ1-2; 9 bases align to TRBD1. V shed 3 bases and J 3 bases; nucleotides not matched to a gene: 5. CDR1 and CDR2 from the germline V gene are MDHEN and SYDVKM. The CDR3 is 15 amino acids. The CDR3 is CASSLGTGRYYGYTF. For the CDR3, the DNA is TGTGCCAGCAGTTTGGGGACAGGGAGGTACTATGGCTACACCTTC.

The chain has TRBV6-6 and TRBJ2-1; 9 nucleotides line up with TRBD1. Per germline, CDR1 MNHNY and CDR2 SVGAGI (reference sequence). The CDR3 contains 15 residues. V lost 5 bases, J lost 0 bases, and 2 bases stayed unmatched. CDR3 amino acids: CASSGTGSSYNEQFF. In DNA form, the CDR3 reads TGTGCCAGCAGTGGGACAGGGAGCTCCTACAATGAGCAGTTCTTC.

There are a few counts of this clonotype. DNA of the CDR3: TGTGCCAGCAGTCGACAGGATGTCTACGAGCAGTACTTC. This gives the protein CASSRQDVYEQYF. J is TRBJ2-7 and V is TRBV12-3 or TRBV12-4, with D perhaps matching TRBD1 (6 bases). CDR3 length: 13 amino acids. The V and J ends lost 5 bases and 3 bases respectively, with 11 bases between them.

The genes are TRBV18 and TRBJ1-5, with D maybe TRBD1 (6 bases). Germline CDR1 is KGHSH and CDR2 is LQKENI. Deletions cut 2 bases from V and 6 bases from J, with 11 bases between. This CDR3 is built from 14 residues. The CDR3 protein is CASSPNRDGQPQHF. CDR3 nucleotide sequence: TGTGCCAGCTCACCAAACAGGGACGGTCAGCCCCAGCATTTT.

V is TRBV12-5 and J is TRBJ2-1; no definite D call. Trimming left V 3 bases short and J 6 bases short, with 3 bases between. This CDR3 is 11 amino acids long. CDR1 and CDR2 from the germline V gene are LGHNT and FRNRAP. The CDR3 loop reads CASGFGNEQFF. The DNA of the CDR3 is TGTGCTAGTGGTTTTGGCAATGAGCAGTTCTTC.